The rows below give T cell receptor beta chains drawn from one sample of a study of OX40 agonist ivuxolimab in advanced cancers. Clones were read by immunoSEQ multiplex PCR, and TCRdb kept only the in-frame ones, dropping some. The profile shows about 14,000 clones, more than 75% of them singletons. The sequences come from CD4+ or CD8+ T cells sorted from blood, collected in a trial of the OX40 agonist ivuxolimab. The receptor set was obtained from an adult with an advanced solid tumor such as melanoma, head and neck, liver or kidney cancer. The CDR3 runs from the conserved cysteine through the conserved F or W.

14	TRBV10-2	TRBJ2-7	CASSTSESSYEQYF
10	TRBV6-6	TRBJ2-7	CASSDDEQYF
14	TRBV12-5	TRBJ2-3	CASGSEISTDTQYF
14	TRBV6-5	TRBJ2-3	CASSEGLSTDTQYF
15	TRBV4-3	TRBJ2-1	CASSQGLAGLNEQFF
16	TRBV5-4	TRBJ2-3	CASRYVSGSIEDTQYF
13	TRBV6-1	TRBJ2-7	CASSWTGIYEQYF
17	TRBV28	TRBJ2-4	CASSFEELAGAQNIQYF
14	TRBV7-9	TRBJ2-1	CASSSERGRNEQFF
12	TRBV6-5	TRBJ1-2	CASSYGVGGYTF
16	TRBV27	TRBJ1-1	CASSPFFSGERAEAFF
14	TRBV11-2	TRBJ2-2	CASSPMGAGGELFF
13	TRBV27	TRBJ2-7	CASSFGGLSEQYF
11	TRBV15	TRBJ2-6	CATGEANVLTF
15	TRBV28	TRBJ1-5	CASSLVPGSNQPQHF
13	TRBV7-7	TRBJ2-1	CASSLGEGNEQFF
15	TRBV5-4	TRBJ2-4	CASSLLAGGKNIQYF
13	TRBV27	TRBJ2-7	CASSLSRGYEQYF
16	TRBV5-1	TRBJ2-1	CASSPRLAGGANEQFF
16	TRBV7-8	TRBJ1-2	CASSSSDGGLGYGYTF
14	TRBV5-1	TRBJ2-7	CASATGWGAYEQYF
14	TRBV9	TRBJ1-2	CASSETGTENGYTF
17	TRBV11-2	TRBJ2-5	CASSQLTGTSGTETQYF
14	TRBV19	TRBJ2-7	CASRSAGGFYEQYF
14	TRBV28	TRBJ2-1	CASRLPGVSNEQFF
12	TRBV7-9	TRBJ2-2	CASSSSREELFF
16	TRBV5-5	TRBJ2-6	CASSLEPESGANVLTF
15	TRBV7-3	TRBJ2-7	CASSPFPGQGYEQYF
15	TRBV4-3	TRBJ1-2	CASSSKDRATTDYTF
15	TRBV9	TRBJ2-1	CASSVDASGRNEQFF
18	TRBV5-5	TRBJ2-7	CASSLALGLAGGAYEQYF
13	TRBV7-9	TRBJ2-1	CASSQGTPNEQFF
14	TRBV7-9	TRBJ2-7	CASSPLAGAYEQYF
13	TRBV9	TRBJ2-3	CASGGWGTDTQYF
14	TRBV5-4	TRBJ2-1	CASSLMAGENEQFF
15	TRBV4-1	TRBJ2-1	CASSQEGQGELEQFF